The entry below describes one T cell receptor beta chain. Treatment defined: around 19 received Ad26.COV2.S at low or high dose, single or two shots; 5 received placebo; per-sample allocation not given. Sampling was performed 63 days after the first vaccine or placebo injection. This sample was included in a study of Ad26.COV2.S vaccination and SARS-CoV-2 variants. This CDR3 has 13 residues. Trimming took off 8 bases at V and 6 bases at J, with 16 bases between the two ends. The germline gives CDR1 SNHLY, CDR2 FYNNEI. Some clones are missing from TCRdb's copy, which holds only in-frame ones; the method was immunoSEQ multiplex PCR. Among roughly 380,000 clones, 85% were seen once, and the ten largest hold around 3.3%.

The V and J genes are TRBV2 and TRBJ1-2; D not resolved. This TCR came from a person between 18 and 65 years old who received the Ad26.COV2.S COVID-19 vaccine or a placebo. Here the sequenced sample was peripheral blood, taken in a trial of Ad26.COV2.S vaccine versus placebo. CDR3 nucleotides: TGTGCCAGCCGATTCGGGCCCGGGAATGGCTACACCTTC. As protein: CASRFGPGNGYTF.